This TCR beta chain originates from a study of shared clonotypes between healthy human individuals. In germline, CDR1 is SGDLS, CDR2 YYNGEE. This CDR3 is 17 amino acids long. V gave up 4 bases and J gave up 8 bases; unmatched junction bases: 17. Some clones are missing from TCRdb's copy, which holds only in-frame ones; the method was immunoSEQ multiplex PCR. There are roughly 1,100,000 clones in the sample; about 74% occur only once, and about 1.5% lies in the top ten. The chain recombines TRBV9 with TRBJ2-1, with TRBD2 matching over 8 bases. What was sequenced was memory CD4+ T cells sorted from blood. Subset indicated: CD45RA-negative fraction. The receptor was isolated from a man aged 18 to 35 in good health. The CDR3 DNA sequence: TGTGCCAGCAGCCCCAGCACTACTAGCGGCCTTAGGGATGAGCAGTTCTTC. Protein: CASSPSTTSGLRDEQFF.